This is a list of T cell receptor beta chains from one sample in a study of T cells in Graves' hyperthyroidism and ophthalmopathy. In TCRdb, the multiplex PCR reads were re-called with MiXCR into one record per CDR3 protein. The table has approximately 510,000 distinct CDR3 sequences, approximately 49% seen once. The sequenced sample was peripheral blood or thyroid tissue (not recorded which). The receptor set was obtained from an adult woman with Graves' disease, either hyperthyroidism or ophthalmopathy (not recorded which). The CDR3 runs from the conserved cysteine through the conserved F or W. Fields, in order: V gene, CDR3 length, clone size, J gene, D gene, CDR3 protein, CDR3 DNA. D genes are given only for firm matches. Size is omitted from some rows. Given values are once, few, many or a class for expanded clones.

v_call: TRBV9
cdr3_length: 13
clone_size: .
j_call: TRBJ1-1
d_call: .
cdr3_aa: CASSAQGATEAFF
cdr3_nt: TGTGCCAGCAGCGCACAGGGAGCGACTGAAGCTTTCTTT

v_call: TRBV7-3
cdr3_length: 13
clone_size: many
j_call: TRBJ2-7
d_call: TRBD2
cdr3_aa: CASSPSGRGEQYF
cdr3_nt: TGTGCCAGCAGCCCTAGCGGGAGGGGCGAGCAGTACTTC

v_call: TRBV24-1
cdr3_length: 12
clone_size: .
j_call: TRBJ1-1
d_call: .
cdr3_aa: CASTLERAGAFF
cdr3_nt: TGTGCCAGCACCCTGGAGAGGGCAGGAGCTTTCTTT

v_call: TRBV4-1
cdr3_length: 16
clone_size: many
j_call: TRBJ2-5
d_call: TRBD2
cdr3_aa: CASSQGVGGPKETQYF
cdr3_nt: TGCGCCAGCAGCCAGGGTGTGGGAGGGCCAAAAGAGACCCAGTACTTC

v_call: TRBV7-8
cdr3_length: 14
clone_size: many
j_call: TRBJ1-2
d_call: .
cdr3_aa: CASSLGHAAYGYTF
cdr3_nt: TGTGCCAGCAGCTTAGGTCACGCAGCCTATGGCTACACCTTC

v_call: TRBV29-1
cdr3_length: 15
clone_size: .
j_call: TRBJ2-7
d_call: .
cdr3_aa: CSVDSGSFSSYEQYF
cdr3_nt: TGCAGCGTTGACTCAGGGAGTTTTAGTTCCTACGAGCAGTACTTC

v_call: TRBV7-2
cdr3_length: 13
clone_size: many
j_call: TRBJ2-5
d_call: TRBD2
cdr3_aa: CASSFGGRETQYF
cdr3_nt: TGTGCCAGCAGCTTTGGCGGGAGGGAGACCCAGTACTTC

v_call: TRBV5-1
cdr3_length: 13
clone_size: many
j_call: TRBJ2-5
d_call: TRBD1
cdr3_aa: CASSGGQGETQYF
cdr3_nt: TGCGCCAGCAGCGGCGGACAGGGCGAGACCCAGTACTTC

v_call: TRBV25-1
cdr3_length: 18
clone_size: .
j_call: TRBJ2-2
d_call: TRBD2
cdr3_aa: CASSDGLAGYLNTGELFF
cdr3_nt: TGTGCCAGCAGTGATGGACTAGCGGGTTACTTGAACACCGGGGAGCTGTTTTTT

v_call: TRBV7-9
cdr3_length: 16
clone_size: .
j_call: TRBJ2-7
d_call: TRBD1
cdr3_aa: CASSAPMDRAGYEQYF
cdr3_nt: TGTGCCAGCAGCGCTCCAATGGACAGGGCGGGATACGAGCAGTACTTC

v_call: TRBV10-3
cdr3_length: 15
clone_size: .
j_call: TRBJ2-2
d_call: .
cdr3_aa: CAISDAWTSTGELFF
cdr3_nt: TGTGCCATCAGTGATGCCTGGACTTCCACCGGGGAGCTGTTTTTT

v_call: TRBV12-3/TRBV12-4
cdr3_length: 13
clone_size: many
j_call: TRBJ1-1
d_call: .
cdr3_aa: CASRLQLNTEAFF
cdr3_nt: TGTGCCAGCAGGTTACAGCTGAACACTGAAGCTTTCTTT

v_call: TRBV12-3/TRBV12-4
cdr3_length: 15
clone_size: many
j_call: TRBJ2-5
d_call: TRBD1
cdr3_aa: CASTANRGRGETQYF
cdr3_nt: TGTGCCAGCACGGCAAACAGGGGGCGCGGAGAGACCCAGTACTTC

v_call: TRBV6-1
cdr3_length: 19
clone_size: .
j_call: TRBJ2-5
d_call: TRBD1
cdr3_aa: CASSEEPTGGAKGQETQYF
cdr3_nt: TGTGCCAGCAGTGAAGAACCGACAGGGGGCGCAAAGGGCCAAGAGACCCAGTACTTC

v_call: TRBV4-1
cdr3_length: 15
clone_size: many
j_call: TRBJ2-7
d_call: TRBD2
cdr3_aa: CAASPLALSSYEQYF
cdr3_nt: TGCGCCGCCAGCCCACTAGCGCTTAGCTCCTACGAGCAGTACTTC

v_call: TRBV19
cdr3_length: 14
clone_size: many
j_call: TRBJ1-5
d_call: .
cdr3_aa: CASSIRGYDQPQHF
cdr3_nt: TGTGCCAGTAGTATTAGGGGGTACGATCAGCCCCAGCATTTT

v_call: TRBV7-3
cdr3_length: 16
clone_size: .
j_call: TRBJ2-2
d_call: TRBD2
cdr3_aa: CASSFSGGRVDGELFF
cdr3_nt: TGTGCCAGCAGCTTTTCGGGCGGGAGGGTTGACGGGGAGCTGTTTTTT

v_call: TRBV6-5
cdr3_length: 13
clone_size: .
j_call: TRBJ1-2
d_call: TRBD1
cdr3_aa: CASSGDSLYGYTF
cdr3_nt: TGTGCCAGCAGTGGGGACAGCCTCTATGGCTACACCTTC

v_call: TRBV7-9
cdr3_length: 10
clone_size: .
j_call: TRBJ2-5
d_call: .
cdr3_aa: CACRGETQYF
cdr3_nt: TGTGCCTGTCGGGGGGAGACCCAGTACTTC

v_call: TRBV5-5
cdr3_length: 14
clone_size: .
j_call: TRBJ1-1
d_call: TRBD1
cdr3_aa: CASSPGQKNTEAFF
cdr3_nt: TGTGCCAGCAGTCCGGGACAGAAGAACACTGAAGCTTTCTTT

v_call: TRBV6-2/TRBV6-3
cdr3_length: 11
clone_size: few
j_call: TRBJ2-7
d_call: TRBD1
cdr3_aa: CASSDRGEQYF
cdr3_nt: TGTGCCAGCAGTGACAGGGGCGAGCAGTACTTC

v_call: TRBV29-1
cdr3_length: 14
clone_size: .
j_call: TRBJ2-7
d_call: TRBD2
cdr3_aa: CSAQGTSETYEQYF
cdr3_nt: TGCAGCGCCCAAGGGACTAGCGAAACCTACGAGCAGTACTTC

v_call: TRBV2
cdr3_length: 13
clone_size: few
j_call: TRBJ1-2
d_call: .
cdr3_aa: CASSGGPNYGYTF
cdr3_nt: TGTGCCAGCAGTGGGGGTCCTAACTATGGCTACACCTTC

v_call: TRBV11-2
cdr3_length: 16
clone_size: .
j_call: TRBJ2-5
d_call: TRBD2
cdr3_aa: CASSLAGLAYQETQYF
cdr3_nt: TGTGCCAGCAGCTTAGCAGGACTAGCGTACCAAGAGACCCAGTACTTC

v_call: TRBV7-3
cdr3_length: 15
clone_size: once
j_call: TRBJ1-5
d_call: .
cdr3_aa: CASSVTLPENQPQHF
cdr3_nt: TGTGCCAGCAGCGTGACGCTTCCAGAAAATCAGCCCCAGCATTTT

v_call: TRBV29-1
cdr3_length: 12
clone_size: many
j_call: TRBJ2-5
d_call: .
cdr3_aa: CSVGRVGETQYF
cdr3_nt: TGCAGCGTTGGGAGGGTTGGAGAGACCCAGTACTTC

v_call: TRBV7-9
cdr3_length: 14
clone_size: many
j_call: TRBJ1-2
d_call: .
cdr3_aa: CASSLEGRVNGYTF
cdr3_nt: TGTGCCAGCAGCTTAGAGGGCAGGGTTAATGGCTACACCTTC

v_call: TRBV29-1
cdr3_length: 16
clone_size: .
j_call: TRBJ2-5
d_call: .
cdr3_aa: CSVPEWGSVNQETQYF
cdr3_nt: TGCAGCGTACCCGAGTGGGGGTCGGTGAATCAAGAGACCCAGTACTTC

v_call: TRBV10-3
cdr3_length: 16
clone_size: .
j_call: TRBJ2-2
d_call: .
cdr3_aa: CAISEGVTGNTGELFF
cdr3_nt: TGTGCCATCAGTGAGGGGGTGACAGGGAACACCGGGGAGCTGTTTTTT

v_call: TRBV7-8
cdr3_length: 16
clone_size: many
j_call: TRBJ1-1
d_call: .
cdr3_aa: CASSLPGQNWNTEAFF
cdr3_nt: TGTGCCAGCAGCTTACCCGGACAGAATTGGAACACTGAAGCTTTCTTT

v_call: TRBV10-3
cdr3_length: 15
clone_size: .
j_call: TRBJ1-5
d_call: .
cdr3_aa: CAISETGYSNQPQHF
cdr3_nt: TGTGCCATCAGTGAGACTGGTTATAGCAATCAGCCCCAGCATTTT

v_call: TRBV5-4
cdr3_length: 15
clone_size: many
j_call: TRBJ2-2
d_call: .
cdr3_aa: CASSLEERVTGELFF
cdr3_nt: TGTGCCAGCAGCTTGGAGGAAAGGGTAACGGGGGAGCTGTTTTTT

v_call: TRBV20-1
cdr3_length: 12
clone_size: many
j_call: TRBJ1-2
d_call: .
cdr3_aa: CSASGRVFGYTF
cdr3_nt: TGCAGTGCCTCGGGGAGGGTCTTTGGCTACACCTTC

v_call: TRBV5-1
cdr3_length: 14
clone_size: .
j_call: TRBJ2-7
d_call: .
cdr3_aa: CASGLGALGYEQYF
cdr3_nt: TGCGCCAGCGGCTTAGGGGCTCTTGGCTACGAGCAGTACTTC

v_call: TRBV28
cdr3_length: 10
clone_size: many
j_call: TRBJ1-5
d_call: .
cdr3_aa: CATNNQPQHF
cdr3_nt: TGTGCCACCAACAATCAGCCCCAGCATTTT

v_call: TRBV7-2
cdr3_length: 12
clone_size: .
j_call: TRBJ2-3
d_call: .
cdr3_aa: CASSIATDTQYF
cdr3_nt: TGTGCCAGCAGCATAGCAACAGATACGCAGTATTTT

v_call: TRBV19
cdr3_length: 14
clone_size: many
j_call: TRBJ2-7
d_call: .
cdr3_aa: CASSPSGFTYEQYF
cdr3_nt: TGTGCCAGTAGCCCTTCAGGATTCACTTACGAGCAGTACTTC

v_call: TRBV7-9
cdr3_length: 14
clone_size: .
j_call: TRBJ1-4
d_call: .
cdr3_aa: CASSLAGNNEKLFF
cdr3_nt: TGTGCCAGCAGCTTAGCCGGGAATAATGAAAAACTGTTTTTT

v_call: TRBV7-2
cdr3_length: 16
clone_size: .
j_call: TRBJ1-6
d_call: .
cdr3_aa: CASSVGASHFNSPLHF
cdr3_nt: TGTGCCAGCAGCGTCGGGGCCAGTCACTTTAATTCACCCCTCCACTTT

v_call: TRBV6-5
cdr3_length: 14
clone_size: few
j_call: TRBJ2-5
d_call: .
cdr3_aa: CASSYGQAQETQYF
cdr3_nt: TGTGCCAGCAGTTACGGGCAGGCTCAAGAGACCCAGTACTTC

v_call: TRBV12-3/TRBV12-4
cdr3_length: 15
clone_size: .
j_call: TRBJ1-5
d_call: .
cdr3_aa: CASSITGRPNQPQHF
cdr3_nt: TGTGCCAGCAGCATTACAGGGCGGCCGAATCAGCCCCAGCATTTT

v_call: TRBV11-2
cdr3_length: 12
clone_size: .
j_call: TRBJ1-2
d_call: TRBD1
cdr3_aa: CASSSGTESYTF
cdr3_nt: TGTGCCAGCAGCTCAGGGACAGAAAGCTACACCTTC

v_call: TRBV7-8
cdr3_length: 19
clone_size: .
j_call: TRBJ2-5
d_call: .
cdr3_aa: CASSRGGFAGEGAQETQYF
cdr3_nt: TGTGCCAGCAGCCGAGGCGGATTTGCGGGAGAGGGGGCCCAAGAGACCCAGTACTTC

v_call: TRBV2
cdr3_length: 14
clone_size: .
j_call: TRBJ2-7
d_call: TRBD2
cdr3_aa: CASGSLAGDYEQYF
cdr3_nt: TGTGCCAGCGGATCTCTAGCGGGAGACTACGAGCAGTACTTC

v_call: TRBV5-1
cdr3_length: 18
clone_size: .
j_call: TRBJ2-3
d_call: TRBD2
cdr3_aa: CASSFSLAGGRSTDTQYF
cdr3_nt: TGCGCCAGCAGCTTTTCGCTAGCGGGAGGTAGGAGCACAGATACGCAGTATTTT

v_call: TRBV7-2
cdr3_length: 14
clone_size: many
j_call: TRBJ2-7
d_call: TRBD2
cdr3_aa: CASSASLTSDEQYF
cdr3_nt: TGTGCCAGCAGCGCCTCTCTCACTAGCGACGAGCAGTACTTC

v_call: TRBV2
cdr3_length: 15
clone_size: .
j_call: TRBJ1-1
d_call: TRBD1
cdr3_aa: CASSFPTGSRTEAFF
cdr3_nt: TGTGCCAGCAGTTTCCCGACAGGGAGTCGGACTGAAGCTTTCTTT

v_call: TRBV29-1
cdr3_length: 13
clone_size: few
j_call: TRBJ1-2
d_call: TRBD1
cdr3_aa: CSALGQGDYGYTF
cdr3_nt: TGCAGCGCCCTAGGGCAGGGGGACTATGGCTACACCTTC

v_call: TRBV2
cdr3_length: 12
clone_size: .
j_call: TRBJ1-2
d_call: .
cdr3_aa: CASTRGNYGYTF
cdr3_nt: TGTGCCAGCACGCGAGGGAACTATGGCTACACCTTC

v_call: TRBV15
cdr3_length: 15
clone_size: .
j_call: TRBJ2-5
d_call: TRBD1
cdr3_aa: CATSTETGTGETQYF
cdr3_nt: TGTGCCACCAGCACCGAGACAGGGACGGGGGAGACCCAGTACTTC

v_call: TRBV2
cdr3_length: 14
clone_size: few
j_call: TRBJ1-1
d_call: .
cdr3_aa: CASSVGGRAGEAFF
cdr3_nt: TGTGCCAGCAGTGTGGGCGGCAGGGCCGGTGAAGCTTTCTTT

v_call: TRBV29-1
cdr3_length: 14
clone_size: .
j_call: TRBJ2-7
d_call: .
cdr3_aa: CSLMTRESSYERYF
cdr3_nt: TGCAGCTTAATGACTCGTGAGAGCTCCTACGAGCGGTACTTC

v_call: TRBV19
cdr3_length: 12
clone_size: .
j_call: TRBJ1-2
d_call: .
cdr3_aa: CASSIRGYGYTF
cdr3_nt: TGTGCCAGTAGTATAAGGGGATATGGCTACACCTTC

v_call: TRBV29-1
cdr3_length: 11
clone_size: many
j_call: TRBJ1-1
d_call: .
cdr3_aa: CSVAAANEAFF
cdr3_nt: TGCAGCGTTGCTGCCGCAAATGAAGCTTTCTTT

v_call: TRBV9
cdr3_length: 14
clone_size: .
j_call: TRBJ1-6
d_call: TRBD1
cdr3_aa: CASSDRQGLTPLHF
cdr3_nt: TGTGCCAGCAGCGATCGACAGGGTTTGACACCCCTCCACTTT